Listed below are T cell receptor beta chains from one sample, sequenced in a study of cytomegalovirus exposure and HLA in healthy donors. The method was immunoSEQ multiplex PCR; TCRdb's version includes in-frame clones alone and lacks a portion of them. The repertoire holds 100,000 or so clones, with 75% to 85% as singletons. Source material: PBMCs. These TCRs come from a man aged 18 to 30 in good health and CMV-seronegative. Each CDR3 is given with its conserved first and last residue. The D gene is left open where the match is weak. Clone size, where shown, is once, few, many, or a class for clones that have expanded.

>.|TRBJ2-1|TRBV7-8|.
TGTGCCAGCAGCTCCCTCCTGGAGGGAGGGGGAAATGAGCAGTTCTTC
CASSSLLEGGGNEQFF
>.|TRBJ1-2|TRBV2|.
TGTGCCAGCAGTGGAGTAGGGGATAACTATGGCTACACCTTC
CASSGVGDNYGYTF
>.|TRBJ2-5|TRBV2|.
TGTGCCAGCAGCATCCCCGAGACCCAGTACTTC
CASSIPETQYF
>.|TRBJ2-7|TRBV5-6|.
TGTGCCAGCAGCCAAGCTTCAGGGATTCACTACGAGCAGTACTTC
CASSQASGIHYEQYF
>.|TRBJ1-2|TRBV29-1|TRBD1
TGCAGCGTTGAAGGACAGGGGGCCGGTGGCTACACCTTC
CSVEGQGAGGYTF
>.|TRBJ2-2|TRBV7-2|.
TGTGCCAGCAGCTTAGTCGCGGGACCGTTCACCGGGGAGCTGTTTTTT
CASSLVAGPFTGELFF
>few|TRBJ1-1|TRBV29-1|.
TGCAGCCCGGGAGTGTACGCTGAAGCTTTCTTT
CSPGVYAEAFF
>.|TRBJ2-2|TRBV7-3|.
TGTGCCAGCAGCTTACGGGGAACCGGGGAGCTGTTTTTT
CASSLRGTGELFF
>few|TRBJ1-3|TRBV6-5|.
TGTGCCAGCAGTTGGGACACGTCTGGAAACACCATATATTTT
CASSWDTSGNTIYF
>.|TRBJ1-1|TRBV7-8|.
TGTGCGAGCATCGCCCCTATGAACACTGAAGCTTTCTTT
CASIAPMNTEAFF
>.|TRBJ2-1|TRBV7-9|TRBD2
TGTTCCAGCAGCTTTGTCCCTAGCGGTTACAATGAGCAGTTCTTC
CSSSFVPSGYNEQFF
>.|TRBJ1-1|TRBV4-3|TRBD1
TGCGCCAGCAGCCAGCTCTCCCCGGGACAGGGCGGCACTGAAGCTTTCTTT
CASSQLSPGQGGTEAFF
>few|TRBJ2-1|TRBV4-3|.
TGCGCCAGCAGCCAAGAGAGGACTCTTAGCTCCTACAATGAGCAGTTCTTC
CASSQERTLSSYNEQFF
>.|TRBJ2-7|TRBV28|.
TGTGCCAGCAGTAGGGCTAGCCCCAGCCAGGAGCAGTACTTC
CASSRASPSQEQYF
>.|TRBJ2-3|TRBV19|.
TGTGCCAGTAGTATAGGGCTAGACCGGAGTGTTGATACGCAGTATTTT
CASSIGLDRSVDTQYF
>few|TRBJ2-7|TRBV2|.
TGTGCCAGCAGTGACAGCTACGAGCAGTACTTC
CASSDSYEQYF
>.|TRBJ2-2|TRBV28|.
TGTGCCAGCAACCTAAACACCGGGGAGCTGTTTTTT
CASNLNTGELFF
>few|TRBJ1-2|TRBV6-5|.
TGTGCCAGCAGTACCGGACAAGCTAACTATGGCTACACCTTC
CASSTGQANYGYTF
>.|TRBJ1-1|TRBV5-6|.
TGTGCCAGCAGTCGGACAGTAATGAACACTGAAGCTTTCTTT
CASSRTVMNTEAFF
>.|TRBJ2-7|TRBV10-1|TRBD2
TGCGCCAGCAGTGTTTTGGGAGGGCACGAGCAGTACTTC
CASSVLGGHEQYF
>.|TRBJ2-3|TRBV6-4|.
TGTGCCAGCAGTGAGATGGCGGGGAACACAGATACGCAGTATTTT
CASSEMAGNTDTQYF
>.|TRBJ1-1|TRBV2|.
TGTGCCAGCAAGGACGGAGGAAACACTGAAGCTTTCTTT
CASKDGGNTEAFF
>few|TRBJ1-2|TRBV6-1|.
TGTGCCAGCCGGACACCCTCCAACTATGGCTACACCTTC
CASRTPSNYGYTF
>.|TRBJ1-4|TRBV18|.
TGTGCCAGCTCCCTCAACAACGGGGCAACTAATGAAAAACTGTTTTTT
CASSLNNGATNEKLFF
>.|TRBJ1-2|TRBV10-3|.
TGTGCCATCAGTGAGTCGAACGCGGCAGGGACTTATGGCTACACCTTC
CAISESNAAGTYGYTF
>.|TRBJ1-5|TRBV7-6|.
TGTGCCAGCAGCTTAGAAGTCGGGGAGAATCAGCCCCAGCATTTT
CASSLEVGENQPQHF
>.|TRBJ2-1|TRBV5-4|TRBD2
TGTGCCAGCAGCTCCGGACTAGCAGGCTACAATGAGCAGTTCTTC
CASSSGLAGYNEQFF
>few|TRBJ1-2|TRBV10-3|TRBD1
TGTGCCATCAGAGGGACAGGAAGCTATGGCTACACCTTC
CAIRGTGSYGYTF
>.|TRBJ2-2|TRBV5-4|TRBD2
TGTGCCAGCAGTTTCTGGACTAGCGGGAGGGCCGGAGAGCTGTTTTTT
CASSFWTSGRAGELFF
>.|TRBJ2-1|TRBV7-9|.
TGTGCCAGCAGCCACGACACCGAGGAGCAGTTCTTC
CASSHDTEEQFF
>.|TRBJ1-2|TRBV5-1|TRBD1
TGCGCCAGCAGCTTGGAAGGGACAGGAAAGTATGGCTACACCTTC
CASSLEGTGKYGYTF
>.|TRBJ1-5|TRBV30|.
TGTGCCTGGAGCGCGGGGCAGGACGATTATCAGCCCCAGCATTTT
CAWSAGQDDYQPQHF
>few|TRBJ2-1|TRBV5-6|TRBD2
TGTGCCAGCAGCTTACTAGCGGGAGGATCGCCCTCCTACAATGAGCAGTTCTTC
CASSLLAGGSPSYNEQFF
>.|TRBJ2-7|TRBV4-1|TRBD2
TGCGCCAGCAGCCAACGGAAACTAGCGGGAGGATCCTACGAGCAGTACTTC
CASSQRKLAGGSYEQYF
>.|TRBJ2-1|TRBV5-1|TRBD1
TGCGCCAGCAGCTCCTCGACAGGGGTCGGTGAGCAGTTCTTC
CASSSSTGVGEQFF
>.|TRBJ2-7|TRBV29-1|.
TGCAGCGTTACTGGCGGAGCCTTCTACGAGCAGTACTTC
CSVTGGAFYEQYF
>.|TRBJ2-3|TRBV5-4|.
TGTGCCAGCAGCTTGGGGCTAGCTACGCAGTATTTT
CASSLGLATQYF
>.|TRBJ1-1|TRBV10-3|TRBD1
TGTGCCATCAGACCAGGGGGAAAGAACACTGAAGCTTTCTTT
CAIRPGGKNTEAFF
>once|TRBJ2-5|TRBV7-9|TRBD1
TGTGCCAGCAGCAAGACAGGGTCCCAGGAGACCCAGTACTTC
CASSKTGSQETQYF
>.|TRBJ1-1|TRBV28|TRBD1
TGTGCCAGCAGTCCAGGGGGCTGGGAAGCTTTCTTT
CASSPGGWEAFF
>once|TRBJ1-1|TRBV11-3|.
TGTGCCAGCAGCCGCGGTACTGAAGCTTTCTTT
CASSRGTEAFF
>.|TRBJ2-7|TRBV14|.
TGTGCCAGCAGCCGCGGGCCGAGCGGGTACGAGCAGTACTTC
CASSRGPSGYEQYF
>.|TRBJ2-1|TRBV7-9|.
TGTGCCAGCAGCTTAGCAGGGGTTGAGCAGTTCTTC
CASSLAGVEQFF
>.|TRBJ2-7|TRBV10-3|TRBD2
TGTGCCATCGGTAGGACTAGCGGGTCCTACGAGCAGTACTTC
CAIGRTSGSYEQYF